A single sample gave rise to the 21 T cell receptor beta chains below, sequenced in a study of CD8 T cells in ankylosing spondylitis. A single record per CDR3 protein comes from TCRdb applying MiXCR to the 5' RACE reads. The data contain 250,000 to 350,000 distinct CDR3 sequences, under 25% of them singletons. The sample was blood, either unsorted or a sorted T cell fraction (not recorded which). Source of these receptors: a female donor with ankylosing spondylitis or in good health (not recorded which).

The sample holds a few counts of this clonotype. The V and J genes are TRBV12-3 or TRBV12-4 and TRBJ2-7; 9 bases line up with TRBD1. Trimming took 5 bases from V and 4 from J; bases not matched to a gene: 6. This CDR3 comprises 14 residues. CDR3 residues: CASSPGDRDYEQYF. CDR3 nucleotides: TGTGCCAGCAGTCCTGGGGACAGGGATTACGAGCAGTACTTC.

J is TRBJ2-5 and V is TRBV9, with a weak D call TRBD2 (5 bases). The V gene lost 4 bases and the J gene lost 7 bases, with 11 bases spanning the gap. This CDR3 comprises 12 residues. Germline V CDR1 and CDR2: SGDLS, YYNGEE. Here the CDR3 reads CASSPLAGTQYF. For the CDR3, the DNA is TGTGCCAGCAGCCCTCTGGCGGGGACCCAGTACTTC.

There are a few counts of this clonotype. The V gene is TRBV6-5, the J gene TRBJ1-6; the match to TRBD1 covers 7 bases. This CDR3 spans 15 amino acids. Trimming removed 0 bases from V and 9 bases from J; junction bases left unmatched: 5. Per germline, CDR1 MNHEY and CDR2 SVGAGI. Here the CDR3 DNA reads TGTGCCAGCAGTTACTCCCAGGACAGGCGTTCACCCCTCCACTTT. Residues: CASSYSQDRRSPLHF.

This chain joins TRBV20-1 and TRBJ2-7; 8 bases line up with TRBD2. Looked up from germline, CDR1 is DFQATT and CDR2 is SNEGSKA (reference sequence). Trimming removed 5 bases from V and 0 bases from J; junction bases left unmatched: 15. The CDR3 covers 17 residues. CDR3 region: CSAGRAGGPISSYEQYF. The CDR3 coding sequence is TGCAGTGCTGGGCGCGCGGGAGGCCCCATTAGCTCCTACGAGCAGTACTTC.

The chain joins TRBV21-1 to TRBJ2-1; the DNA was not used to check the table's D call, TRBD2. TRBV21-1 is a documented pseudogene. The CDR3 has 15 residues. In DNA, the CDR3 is TGTGCCAGCAGCAAAGGACGGACTAGAGGAAATGAGCAGTTCTTC. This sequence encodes CASSKGRTRGNEQFF.

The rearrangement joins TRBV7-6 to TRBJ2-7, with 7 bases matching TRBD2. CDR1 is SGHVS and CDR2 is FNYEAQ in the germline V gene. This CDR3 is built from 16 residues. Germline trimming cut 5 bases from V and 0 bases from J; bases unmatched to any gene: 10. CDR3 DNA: TGTGCCAGCAGCCCCAAGGGCGGGAGTTTCTCCTACGAGCAGTACTTC. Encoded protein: CASSPKGGSFSYEQYF.

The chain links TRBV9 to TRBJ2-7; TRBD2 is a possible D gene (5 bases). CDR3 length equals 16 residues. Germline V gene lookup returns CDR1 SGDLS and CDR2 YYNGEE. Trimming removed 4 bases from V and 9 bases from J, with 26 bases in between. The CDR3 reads CASSLGPRAPTSRQYF. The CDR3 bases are TGTGCCAGCAGCCTCGGACCGCGGGCACCTACTTCTCGGCAGTACTTC.

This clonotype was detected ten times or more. CDR3 loop: CASSHRGGETQYF. For the CDR3, the DNA is TGTGCCAGCAGTCACAGGGGCGGCGAGACCCAGTACTTC. The chain couples TRBV27 to TRBJ2-5; 7 nucleotides line up with TRBD1. Germline V gene sequence: CDR1 MNHEY, CDR2 SMNVEV (reference sequence). The V and J ends lost 5 bases and 5 bases, in that order; junction bases with no gene match: 5. The CDR3 loop spans 13 amino acids.

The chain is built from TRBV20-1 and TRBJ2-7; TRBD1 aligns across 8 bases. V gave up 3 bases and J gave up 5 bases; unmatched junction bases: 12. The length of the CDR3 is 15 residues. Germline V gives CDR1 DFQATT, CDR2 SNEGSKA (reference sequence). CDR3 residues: CSASPPDRGRDEQYF. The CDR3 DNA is TGCAGTGCTAGCCCGCCTGACAGGGGTCGCGACGAGCAGTACTTC.

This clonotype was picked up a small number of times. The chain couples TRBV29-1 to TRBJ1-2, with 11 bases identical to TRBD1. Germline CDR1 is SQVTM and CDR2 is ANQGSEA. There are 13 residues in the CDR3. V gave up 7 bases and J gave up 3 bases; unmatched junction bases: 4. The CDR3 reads CSAPGQGDYGYTF. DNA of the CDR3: TGCAGCGCCCCGGGACAGGGGGACTATGGCTACACCTTC.

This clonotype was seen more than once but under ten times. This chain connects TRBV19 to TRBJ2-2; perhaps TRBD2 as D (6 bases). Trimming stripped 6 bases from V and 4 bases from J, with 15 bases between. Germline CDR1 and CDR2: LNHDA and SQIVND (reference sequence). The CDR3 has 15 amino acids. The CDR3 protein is CASSSRTSPTGELFF. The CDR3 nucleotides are TGTGCCAGTAGCTCGCGAACTAGCCCCACCGGGGAGCTGTTTTTT.

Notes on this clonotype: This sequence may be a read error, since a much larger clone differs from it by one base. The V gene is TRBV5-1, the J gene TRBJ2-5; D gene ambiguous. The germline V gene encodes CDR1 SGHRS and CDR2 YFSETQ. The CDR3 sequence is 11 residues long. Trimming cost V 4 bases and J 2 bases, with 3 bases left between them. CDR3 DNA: TGCGCCAGCAGCAAACAAGAGACCCAGTACTTC. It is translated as CASSKQETQYF.

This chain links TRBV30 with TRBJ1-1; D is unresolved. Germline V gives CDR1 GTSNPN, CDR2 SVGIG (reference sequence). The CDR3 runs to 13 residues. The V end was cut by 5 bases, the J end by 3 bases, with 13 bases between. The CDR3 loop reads CAWERVRDTEAFF. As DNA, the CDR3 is TGTGCCTGGGAAAGGGTTAGGGACACTGAAGCTTTCTTT.

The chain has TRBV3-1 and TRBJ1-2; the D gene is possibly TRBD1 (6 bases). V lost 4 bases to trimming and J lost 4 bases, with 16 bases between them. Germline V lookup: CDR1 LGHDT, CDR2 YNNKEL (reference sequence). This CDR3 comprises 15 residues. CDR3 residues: CASSRNTGQVYGYTF. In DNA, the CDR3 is TGTGCCAGCAGCCGGAACACGGGACAAGTCTATGGCTACACCTTC. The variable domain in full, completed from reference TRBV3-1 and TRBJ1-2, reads DTAVSQTPKYLVTQMGNDKSIKCEQNLGHDTMYWYKQDSKKFLKIMFSYNNKELIINETVPNRFSPKSPDKAHLNLHINSLELGDSAVYFCASSRNTGQVYGYTFGSGTRLTVV.

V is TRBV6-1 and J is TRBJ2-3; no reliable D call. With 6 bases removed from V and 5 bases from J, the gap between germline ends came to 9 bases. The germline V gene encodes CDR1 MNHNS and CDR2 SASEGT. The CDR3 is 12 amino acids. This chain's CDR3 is CASRAVGDTQYF. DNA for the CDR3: TGTGCCAGCAGGGCGGTTGGAGATACGCAGTATTTT.

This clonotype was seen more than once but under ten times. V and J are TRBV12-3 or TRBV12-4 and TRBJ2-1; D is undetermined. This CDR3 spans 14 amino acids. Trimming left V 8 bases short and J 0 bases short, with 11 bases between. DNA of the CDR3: TGTGCCAGCCGATCCCTTGACTCCTACAATGAGCAGTTCTTC. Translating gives CASRSLDSYNEQFF.

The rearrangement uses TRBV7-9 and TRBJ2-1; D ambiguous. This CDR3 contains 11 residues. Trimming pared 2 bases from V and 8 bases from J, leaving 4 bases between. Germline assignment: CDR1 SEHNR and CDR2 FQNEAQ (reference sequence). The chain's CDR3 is CASSLQDEQFF. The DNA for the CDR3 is TGTGCCAGCAGCTTACAGGATGAGCAGTTCTTC.

CDR3: CASSRETGPDTQYF. CDR3 DNA sequence: TGTGCCAGTAGTAGGGAGACAGGGCCCGATACGCAGTATTTT. The rearrangement joins TRBV19 to TRBJ2-3; 7 nucleotides agree with TRBD1. CDR3 length: 14 amino acids. Trimming cost V 4 bases and J 6 bases; bases outside gene matches: 7. Germline V gene sequence: CDR1 LNHDA, CDR2 SQIVND (reference sequence).

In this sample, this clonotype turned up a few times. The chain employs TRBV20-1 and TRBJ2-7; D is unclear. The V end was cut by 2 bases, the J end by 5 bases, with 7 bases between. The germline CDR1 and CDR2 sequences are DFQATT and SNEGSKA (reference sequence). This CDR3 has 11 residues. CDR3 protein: CSARIRDEQYF. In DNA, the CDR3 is TGCAGTGCTAGAATACGGGACGAGCAGTACTTC.

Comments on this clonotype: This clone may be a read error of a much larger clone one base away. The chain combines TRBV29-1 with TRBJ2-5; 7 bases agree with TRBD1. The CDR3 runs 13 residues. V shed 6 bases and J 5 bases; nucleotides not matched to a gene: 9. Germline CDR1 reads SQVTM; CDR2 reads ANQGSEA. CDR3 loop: CSVERDRHETQYF. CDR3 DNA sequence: TGCAGCGTCGAACGGGACAGACATGAGACCCAGTACTTC. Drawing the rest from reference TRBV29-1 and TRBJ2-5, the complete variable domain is SAVISQKPSRDICQRGTSLTIQCQVDSQVTMMFWYRQQPGQSLTLIATANQGSEATYESGFVIDKFPISRPNLTFSTLTVSNMSPEDSSIYLCSVERDRHETQYFGPGTRLLVL.

The CDR3 coding sequence is TGTGCCAGCTCGCCCGGATTAGCGGGATTCCATGAGCAGTTCTTC. Translation gives CASSPGLAGFHEQFF. The chain carries TRBV18 and TRBJ2-1, with 8 bases that match TRBD2. Germline V lookup: CDR1 KGHSH, CDR2 LQKENI. Trimming cost V 6 bases and J 8 bases; bases outside gene matches: 12. The CDR3 consists of 15 residues.